Many counts were recorded for the clone carrying this T cell receptor (beta chain). Its antigen is currently unknown. One entry per CDR3 protein results from TCRdb running MiXCR on the multiplex PCR reads. The sample yields some 120,000 distinct CDR3 sequences, less than 25% seen once. This specimen belongs to a study of breast tumors, draining lymph nodes, adjacent tissues. Study observations and caveats: The lymph node origin of tumor T cells was framed as consistent with a hypothesis, not demonstrated. Luminal-like breast cancer showed significantly greater tumor-nontumor repertoire similarity than basal-like breast cancer did. Data fit most tumor T cells coming from lymph node, expanding in tumor. Tumor repertoires ranked between lymph nodes and nontumor tissue in diversity, with V and J gene preferences.

Axillary draining lymph nodes of breast cancer patients supplied the node samples. The sequence derives from a female donor with breast cancer. Some clones in this sample may be carry-over from other donors' samples. Source material: axillary lymph node tissue.

CDR3: CASMIAGAYNEQFF. CDR3 sequence (DNA): TGTGCCAGCATGATAGCGGGAGCCTACAATGAGCAGTTCTTC. The chain combines TRBV5-4 with TRBJ2-1; TRBD2 matches 9 bases. CDR3 length equals 14 residues. The germline CDR1 and CDR2 sequences are SGHNT and YYREEE (reference sequence). With 6 bases clipped from V and 2 bases from J, the junction kept 3 bases outside the gene matches.